Below are 29 T cell receptor beta chains sequenced from a single sample in a study of Ad26.COV2.S vaccination and SARS-CoV-2 variants. This sample's treatment: around 19 received Ad26.COV2.S at low or high dose, single or two shots; roughly five received placebo; per-sample allocation not given. Day 63 after the first injection of vaccine or placebo was the sampling time. This table comes from immunoSEQ multiplex PCR, and its TCRdb copy is limited to in-frame clones, with some not included. The sample shows 350,000 to 500,000 clones, roughly 87% of them seen only once. This sample comprised peripheral blood, obtained in a trial of Ad26.COV2.S vaccine versus placebo. The receptors stem from a person aged 18 to 65 who received the Ad26.COV2.S COVID-19 vaccine or a placebo.

V usage is TRBV6-5 and J usage is TRBJ1-1; no clear D. V lost 7 bases and J lost 5, with 8 bases in between. This CDR3 contains 11 residues. Germline V gives CDR1 MNHEY, CDR2 SVGAGI. Here the CDR3 DNA reads TGTGCCAGCACGGGGTGGACTGAAGCTTTCTTT. Protein product: CASTGWTEAFF.

This chain links TRBV6-2 or TRBV6-3 with TRBJ1-1, with D possibly TRBD1 on 6 matching bases. CDR1 MNHEY and CDR2 SVGEGT come from the germline V gene. Deletions cut 3 bases from V and 1 base from J, with 24 bases between. The CDR3 spans 19 residues. This CDR3 reads CASSYLFTTGKSRNTEAFF. In nucleotides, the CDR3 is TGTGCCAGCAGTTATTTGTTCACTACAGGGAAATCCAGGAACACTGAAGCTTTCTTT.

The chain couples TRBV7-9 to TRBJ2-6; no reliable D call. This CDR3 spans 16 amino acids. CDR1 SEHNR and CDR2 FQNEAQ come from the germline V gene (reference sequence). The V gene lost 2 bases and the J gene lost 0 bases, with 8 bases spanning the gap. The CDR3 sequence is CASSLSLTSGANVLTF. Written as DNA, the CDR3 is TGTGCCAGCAGCTTATCCCTGACCTCTGGGGCCAACGTCCTGACTTTC.

The V and J genes are TRBV24-1 and TRBJ2-3; TRBD2 matches 8 bases. Germline trimming cut 6 bases from V and 4 bases from J; bases unmatched to any gene: 14. From germline, CDR1 is KGHDR and CDR2 SFDVKD. This CDR3 comprises 17 residues. The CDR3 spells CATSPAGAGNKADTQYF. In DNA form, the CDR3 reads TGTGCCACCAGTCCAGCGGGGGCAGGGAATAAAGCAGATACGCAGTATTTT.

The chain couples TRBV6-5 to TRBJ1-2; 7 positions match TRBD1. Germline CDR1 MNHEY, CDR2 SVGAGI. The CDR3 loop spans 16 amino acids. The V segment lost 0 bases and the J segment 4 bases; nucleotides outside the gene matches: 8. CDR3 sequence: CASSYSSGGEIYGYTF. For the CDR3, the DNA is TGTGCCAGCAGTTACTCGTCAGGGGGAGAAATCTATGGCTACACCTTC.

V and J are TRBV11-3 and TRBJ2-5; 8 positions agree with TRBD1. CDR3 length: 15 amino acids. The germline V gene encodes CDR1 SGHNT and CDR2 YENEEA. Trimming cost V 4 bases and J 4 bases; bases outside gene matches: 8. For the CDR3, the DNA is TGTGCCAGCAGCTACAGGGGGGTCGGGGGAGAGACCCAGTACTTC. Protein: CASSYRGVGGETQYF.

The rearrangement links TRBV15 to TRBJ2-1; D possibly corresponds to TRBD1 (5 bases). The V gene's germline CDR1 is LNHNV and CDR2 YYDKDF (reference sequence). The V end lost 1 base, the J end lost 2 bases, and 9 bases lay between the germline ends. The CDR3 extends over 15 amino acids. The CDR3 coding sequence is TGTGCCACCAGCAGAGCGCAGGGTCCCTACAATGAGCAGTTCTTC. As protein: CATSRAQGPYNEQFF.

The V gene is TRBV4-3, the J gene TRBJ2-3; D call uncertain. CDR3 length: 16 amino acids. The germline gives CDR1 LGHNA, CDR2 YSLEER. Trimming stripped 4 bases from V and 1 base from J, with 15 bases between. The CDR3 is CASSPRAVGGTDTQYF. DNA of the CDR3: TGCGCCAGCAGCCCCCGAGCCGTTGGGGGCACAGATACGCAGTATTTT.

The gene calls are TRBV6-2 or TRBV6-3 and TRBJ2-3; a weak D match, TRBD2 (5 bases). Trimming shortened V by 3 bases and J by 2 bases, and 12 bases separated the two germline ends. The CDR3 consists of 15 residues. Germline V gene sequence: CDR1 MNHEY, CDR2 SVGEGT. The CDR3 coding sequence is TGTGCCAGCAGTTATACGGAGGTATTCACAGATACGCAGTATTTT. It encodes CASSYTEVFTDTQYF.

This chain joins TRBV3-1 (or the pseudogene TRBV3-2) and TRBJ2-5, with D unclear. CDR1 is LGHDT and CDR2 is YNNKEL in the germline V gene (reference sequence). This CDR3 has 16 residues. Trimming shortened V by 4 bases and J by 5 bases, and 20 bases separated the two germline ends. The CDR3 is CASSPGVTPPAETQYF. CDR3 in DNA: TGTGCCAGCAGCCCCGGTGTGACACCCCCAGCGGAGACCCAGTACTTC.

The rearrangement joins TRBV19 to TRBJ2-1; 7 bases line up with TRBD2. From germline, CDR1 is LNHDA and CDR2 SQIVND (reference sequence). This CDR3 spans 14 amino acids. Unmatched junction bases numbered 5, after V lost 6 bases and J lost 3 bases. The CDR3 loop is CASRSSGVYNEQFF. The CDR3 DNA reads as TGTGCCAGTAGATCGAGCGGGGTCTACAATGAGCAGTTCTTC.

In its sample, this clone was seen once. The V call is TRBV5-8, the J call TRBJ1-2, with TRBD1 matching 9 bases. Germline loops: CDR1 SGHTS, CDR2 YDEGEE. The CDR3 contains 16 residues. Trimming took 4 bases from V and 3 from J; bases not matched to a gene: 10. CDR3 region: CASSGSWGQGHYGYTF. CDR3 nucleotides: TGTGCCAGCAGCGGCTCGTGGGGACAGGGACACTATGGCTACACCTTC.

The chain employs TRBV4-2 and TRBJ2-1; maybe TRBD2 (5 bases). Germline loops: CDR1 LGHNA, CDR2 YNFKEQ. The CDR3 contains 18 residues. V dropped 0 bases and J dropped 10 bases, with 25 bases sitting between them. The CDR3, as DNA: TGTGCCAGCAGCCAAGAGGAAACGGGGAGTACCTATATATGGGAGCAGTTCTTC. Translating it yields CASSQEETGSTYIWEQFF.

In this sample, this clone turned up once. The CDR3: CASSLGRSGYTF. DNA for the CDR3: TGTGCCAGCAGTTTGGGCAGGTCTGGCTACACCTTC. The rearrangement joins TRBV28 to TRBJ1-2; D gene unclear. Germline lookup yields CDR1 MDHEN and CDR2 SYDVKM. V was shortened by 3 bases and J by 7 bases, with 9 bases between the two germline ends. This CDR3 spans 12 amino acids.

The chain links TRBV5-5 to TRBJ1-1; D is undetermined. CDR1 is SGHKS, CDR2 YYEKEE, per germline (reference sequence). CDR3 length equals 16 residues. V lost 4 bases to trimming and J lost 0 bases, with 16 bases between them. The CDR3 reads CASSRQGGMMNTEAFF. CDR3 DNA: TGTGCCAGCAGCCGCCAAGGAGGGATGATGAACACTGAAGCTTTCTTT.

V gene TRBV5-1 combines with J gene TRBJ2-5; 7 nucleotides align to TRBD1. Germline CDR1 is SGHRS and CDR2 is YFSETQ. The length of the CDR3 is 13 residues. J gave up 2 bases and V 5 bases, and 3 bases lay outside the gene matches. The CDR3 spells CASRGQPQETQYF. Here the CDR3 DNA reads TGCGCCAGCAGGGGACAGCCTCAAGAGACCCAGTACTTC.

The chain has TRBV19 and TRBJ1-5; possibly TRBD1 for D (5 bases). This CDR3 has 15 amino acids. The germline V gene has CDR1 LNHDA and CDR2 SQIVND (reference sequence). Trimming shortened V by 1 base and J by 1 base, and 8 bases separated the two germline ends. The CDR3 is CASSIVGESNQPQHF. CDR3 sequence (DNA): TGTGCCAGTAGTATAGTGGGGGAGAGCAATCAGCCCCAGCATTTT.

This chain uses TRBV4-3 with TRBJ1-5; D may be TRBD1 (5 bases). V dropped 4 bases and J dropped 2 bases, with 15 bases sitting between them. The CDR3 has 16 residues. Germline CDR1 reads LGHNA; CDR2 reads YSLEER. CDR3 sequence: CASSPGFGGGNQPQHF. CDR3 in DNA: TGCGCCAGCAGCCCAGGGTTCGGGGGAGGCAATCAGCCCCAGCATTTT.

This rearrangement joins TRBV5-5 to TRBJ2-5; TRBD2 aligns across 7 bases. The CDR3 consists of 14 residues. Looked up from germline, CDR1 is SGHKS and CDR2 is YYEKEE (reference sequence). Trimming took 5 bases from V and 3 from J; bases not matched to a gene: 7. The CDR3 DNA is TGTGCCAGCAGTCGAACGGGGGGTGAAGAGACCCAGTACTTC. The encoded protein is CASSRTGGEETQYF.

V and J are TRBV4-2 and TRBJ2-3, with 9 nucleotides matching TRBD2. With V trimmed by 5 bases and J by 0 bases, 12 bases remained unmatched. Germline lookup yields CDR1 LGHNA and CDR2 YNFKEQ. CDR3 length equals 18 residues. The CDR3 sequence is CASSAETLAGLSTDTQYF. The CDR3 nucleotides are TGTGCCAGCAGCGCTGAAACCCTAGCGGGGCTGAGCACAGATACGCAGTATTTT.

The chain couples TRBV28 to TRBJ1-4, with no clear D. V was cut by 7 bases and J by 10 bases, with 13 bases left in between. From germline, CDR1 is MDHEN and CDR2 SYDVKM. This CDR3 has 12 residues. This CDR3 reads CASTRDGGKLFF. The DNA for the CDR3 is TGTGCCAGCACCCGTGATGGCGGAAAACTGTTTTTT. The variable domain in full, completed from reference TRBV28 and TRBJ1-4, reads DVKVTQSSRYLVKRTGEKVFLECVQDMDHENMFWYRQDPGLGLRLIYFSYDVKMKEKGDIPEGYSVSREKKERFSLILESASTNQTSMYLCASTRDGGKLFFGSGTQLSVL.

The rearrangement links TRBV7-2 to TRBJ2-1; D is tentatively TRBD1 or TRBD2 (6 bases each). CDR1 and CDR2 from the germline V gene are SGHTA and FQGNSA. V was pared by 1 base and J by 8 bases, with 12 bases between. The CDR3 totals 14 residues. The CDR3 loop reads CASSLVHREDEQFF. In DNA, the CDR3 is TGTGCCAGCAGCTTAGTCCACAGGGAGGATGAGCAGTTCTTC. Full variable domain (missing parts from reference TRBV7-2 and TRBJ2-1): GAGVSQSPSNKVTEKGKDVELRCDPISGHTALYWYRQSLGQGLEFLIYFQGNSAPDKSGLPSDRFSAERTGGSVSTLTIQRTQQEDSAVYLCASSLVHREDEQFFGPGTRLTVL.

The chain carries TRBV4-1 and TRBJ2-1; 9 bases are a match to TRBD1. Germline V gene sequence: CDR1 MGHRA, CDR2 YSYEKL. The CDR3 has 16 residues. With 4 bases clipped from V and 6 bases from J, the junction kept 10 bases outside the gene matches. CDR3 residues: CASSRAQGASLNEQFF. CDR3 nucleotide sequence: TGCGCCAGCAGCCGCGCACAGGGGGCTTCCCTCAATGAGCAGTTCTTC.

This chain links TRBV6-5 with TRBJ1-1; weak D call: TRBD1 (6 bases). This CDR3 has 15 residues. V lost 5 bases, J lost 1 base, and 14 bases lay in between. In germline, CDR1 is MNHEY, CDR2 SVGAGI. The CDR3 nucleotides are TGTGCCAGCAGTCAATACAGGGAGGAGAACACTGAAGCTTTCTTT. This codes for CASSQYREENTEAFF.

This clone was counted between two and nine times. The V gene is TRBV7-2, the J gene TRBJ1-1; no clear D gene. CDR1 and CDR2 (germline): SGHTA, FQGNSA. The CDR3 contains 13 residues. Trimming took 3 bases from V and 8 from J, leaving 13 bases between them. The CDR3 reads CASSFNKGSEAFF. In DNA, the CDR3 is TGTGCCAGCAGCTTCAATAAAGGTAGCGAAGCTTTCTTT.

The chain recombines TRBV5-6 with TRBJ2-5; 11 nucleotides line up with TRBD2. From germline, CDR1 is SGHDT and CDR2 YYEEEE. J was trimmed by 6 bases and V by 3 bases; bases with no gene match: 16. The CDR3 contains 18 residues. CDR3 sequence: CASSSEVAGGPIFQTQYF. The DNA of the CDR3 is TGTGCCAGCAGCTCAGAAGTAGCGGGAGGGCCGATATTCCAGACCCAGTACTTC.

The chain uses TRBV19 and TRBJ1-5; the D gene is possibly TRBD1 (5 bases). Trimming shortened V by 9 bases and J by 4 bases, and 13 bases separated the two germline ends. The germline CDR1 and CDR2 sequences are LNHDA and SQIVND (reference sequence). This CDR3 spans 13 amino acids. The CDR3 DNA sequence: TGTGCCAGCAACAGGAGGTCAAATCAGCCCCAGCATTTT. Amino acid sequence: CASNRRSNQPQHF.

The chain combines TRBV5-1 with TRBJ2-7; 7 bases match TRBD1. Unmatched junction bases numbered 23, after V lost 8 bases and J lost 6 bases. The length of the CDR3 is 17 residues. Per the germline V gene, CDR1 is SGHRS and CDR2 is YFSETQ. CDR3 bases: TGCGCCAGTCATGGAGACAGGGTCAAACTCGGGCCCCTCGAGCAGTACGTC. It specifies CASHGDRVKLGPLEQYV.

The gene calls are TRBV5-1 and TRBJ2-7; TRBD2 aligns across 8 bases. J was trimmed by 2 bases and V by 1 base; bases with no gene match: 11. The CDR3 is made up of 17 amino acids. Per the germline V gene, CDR1 is SGHRS and CDR2 is YFSETQ. This chain's CDR3 is CASSLKLDGGAPYEQYF. In DNA form, the CDR3 reads TGCGCCAGCAGCTTGAAGTTGGACGGGGGGGCCCCCTACGAGCAGTACTTC.